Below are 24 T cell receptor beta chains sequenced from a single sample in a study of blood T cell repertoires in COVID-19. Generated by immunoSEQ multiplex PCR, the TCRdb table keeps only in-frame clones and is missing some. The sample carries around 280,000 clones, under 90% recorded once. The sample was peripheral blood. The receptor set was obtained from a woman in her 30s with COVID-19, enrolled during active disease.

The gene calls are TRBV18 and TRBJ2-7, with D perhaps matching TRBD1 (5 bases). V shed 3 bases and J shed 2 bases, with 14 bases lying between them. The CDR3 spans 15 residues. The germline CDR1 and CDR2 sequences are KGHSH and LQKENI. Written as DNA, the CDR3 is TGTGCCAGCTCACCTACGCCTCAGGGTCCCTACGAGCAGTACTTC. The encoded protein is CASSPTPQGPYEQYF.

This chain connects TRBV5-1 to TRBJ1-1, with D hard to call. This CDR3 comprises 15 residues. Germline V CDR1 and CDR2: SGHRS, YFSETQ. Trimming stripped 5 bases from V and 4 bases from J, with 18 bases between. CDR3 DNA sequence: TGCGCCAGCAGGGTCTCTGAGGTGAGGAGCACTGAAGCTTTCTTT. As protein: CASRVSEVRSTEAFF. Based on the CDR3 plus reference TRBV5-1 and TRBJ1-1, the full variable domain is KAGVTQTPRYLIKTRGQQVTLSCSPISGHRSVSWYQQTPGQGLQFLFEYFSETQRNKGNFPGRFSGRQFSNSRSEMNVSTLELGDSALYLCASRVSEVRSTEAFFGQGTRLTVV.

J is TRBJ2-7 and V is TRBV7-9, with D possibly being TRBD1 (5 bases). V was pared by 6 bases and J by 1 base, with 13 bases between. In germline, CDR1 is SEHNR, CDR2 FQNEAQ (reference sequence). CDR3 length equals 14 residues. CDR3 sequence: CASRNRKSSYEQYF. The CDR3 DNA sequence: TGTGCCAGCAGAAACAGGAAGTCTTCCTACGAGCAGTACTTC. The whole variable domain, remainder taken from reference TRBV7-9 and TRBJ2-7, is DTGVSQNPRHKITKRGQNVTFRCDPISEHNRLYWYRQTLGQGPEFLTYFQNEAQLEKSRLLSDRFSAERPKGSFSTLEIQRTEQGDSAMYLCASRNRKSSYEQYFGPGTRLTVT.

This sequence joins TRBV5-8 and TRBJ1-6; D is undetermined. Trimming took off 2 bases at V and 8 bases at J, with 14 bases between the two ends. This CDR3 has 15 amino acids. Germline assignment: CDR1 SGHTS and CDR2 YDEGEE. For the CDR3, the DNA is TGTGCCAGCAGCTTCGGGGTTACAGATTATTCACCCCTCCACTTT. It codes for CASSFGVTDYSPLHF.

In nucleotides, the CDR3 is TGTGCCAGCAGTTTCTCCCAGCCGGGACAGGGGGCATTTAATGAAAAACTGTTTTTT. Translated: CASSFSQPGQGAFNEKLFF. The rearrangement links TRBV27 to TRBJ1-4, with TRBD1 matching over 12 bases. Germline V lookup: CDR1 MNHEY, CDR2 SMNVEV (reference sequence). The CDR3 length is 19 residues. The trim removed 3 bases at V and 4 bases at J, leaving 12 bases unmatched.

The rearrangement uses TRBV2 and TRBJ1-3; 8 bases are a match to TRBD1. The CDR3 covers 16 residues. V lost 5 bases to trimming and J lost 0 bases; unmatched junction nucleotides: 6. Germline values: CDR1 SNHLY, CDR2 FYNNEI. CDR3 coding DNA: TGTGCCAGCAGTTTCTTACAGGGGGGCTCTGGAAACACCATATATTTT. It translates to CASSFLQGGSGNTIYF.

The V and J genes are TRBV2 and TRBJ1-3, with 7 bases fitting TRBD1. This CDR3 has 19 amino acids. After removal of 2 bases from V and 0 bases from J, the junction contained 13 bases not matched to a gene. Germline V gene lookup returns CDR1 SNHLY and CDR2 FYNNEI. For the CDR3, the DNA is TGTGCCAGCAGTGAAATACAGGACAGGAGCTCAAACTCTGGAAACACCATATATTTT. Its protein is CASSEIQDRSSNSGNTIYF.

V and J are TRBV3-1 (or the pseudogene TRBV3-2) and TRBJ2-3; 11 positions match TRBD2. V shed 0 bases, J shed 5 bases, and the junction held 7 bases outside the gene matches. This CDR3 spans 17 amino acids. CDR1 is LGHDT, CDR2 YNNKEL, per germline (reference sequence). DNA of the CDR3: TGTGCCAGCAGCCAAGAGGTAGCGGGGGGGCCTGGAGATACGCAGTATTTT. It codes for CASSQEVAGGPGDTQYF.

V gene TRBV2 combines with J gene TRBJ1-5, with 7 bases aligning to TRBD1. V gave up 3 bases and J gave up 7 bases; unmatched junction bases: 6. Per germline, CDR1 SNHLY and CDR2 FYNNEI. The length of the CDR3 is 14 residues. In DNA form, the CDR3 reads TGTGCCAGCAGTGACCAGGGGGAGTGGCAGCCCCAGCATTTT. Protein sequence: CASSDQGEWQPQHF. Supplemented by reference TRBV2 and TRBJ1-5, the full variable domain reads EPEVTQTPSHQVTQMGQEVILRCVPISNHLYFYWYRQILGQKVEFLVSFYNNEISEKSEIFDDQFSVERPDGSNFTLKIRSTKLEDSAMYFCASSDQGEWQPQHFGDGTRLSIL.

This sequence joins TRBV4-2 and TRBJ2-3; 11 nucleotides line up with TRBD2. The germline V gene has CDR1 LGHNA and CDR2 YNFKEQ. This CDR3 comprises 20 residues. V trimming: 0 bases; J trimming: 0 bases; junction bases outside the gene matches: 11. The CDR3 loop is CASSQEGLLAGGLSTDTQYF. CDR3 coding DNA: TGTGCCAGCAGCCAAGAGGGACTCCTAGCGGGGGGCTTAAGCACAGATACGCAGTATTTT.

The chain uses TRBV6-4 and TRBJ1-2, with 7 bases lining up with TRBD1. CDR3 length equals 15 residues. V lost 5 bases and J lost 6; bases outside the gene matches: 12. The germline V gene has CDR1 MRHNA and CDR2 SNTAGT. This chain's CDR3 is CASSSFQTGTHGYTF. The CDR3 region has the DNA TGTGCCAGCAGTTCCTTTCAGACAGGGACCCATGGCTACACCTTC.

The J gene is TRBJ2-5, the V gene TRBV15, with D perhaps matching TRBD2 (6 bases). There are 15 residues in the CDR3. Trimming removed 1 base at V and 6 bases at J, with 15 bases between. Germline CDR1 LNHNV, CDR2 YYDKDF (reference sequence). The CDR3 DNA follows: TGTGCCACCAGCAGAGTCGGGACTGATGCGAAGACCCAGTACTTC. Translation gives CATSRVGTDAKTQYF.

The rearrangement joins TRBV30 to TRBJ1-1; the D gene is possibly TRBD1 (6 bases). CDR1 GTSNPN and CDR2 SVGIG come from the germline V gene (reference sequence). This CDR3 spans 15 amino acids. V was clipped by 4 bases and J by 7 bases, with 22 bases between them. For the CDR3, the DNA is TGTGCCTGGATGTCAAGTCTGGTTAGGGGGATTGAAGCTTTCTTT. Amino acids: CAWMSSLVRGIEAFF.

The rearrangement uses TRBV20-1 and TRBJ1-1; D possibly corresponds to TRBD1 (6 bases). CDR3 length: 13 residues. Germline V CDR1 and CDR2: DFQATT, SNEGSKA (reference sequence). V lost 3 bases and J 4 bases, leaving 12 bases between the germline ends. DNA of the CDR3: TGCAGTGCTAGTGGCAGGGGTTTCACTGAAGCTTTCTTT. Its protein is CSASGRGFTEAFF.

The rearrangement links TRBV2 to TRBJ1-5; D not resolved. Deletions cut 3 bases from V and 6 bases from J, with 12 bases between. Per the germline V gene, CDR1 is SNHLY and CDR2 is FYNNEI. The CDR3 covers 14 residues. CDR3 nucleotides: TGTGCCAGCAGTGAGAACGTGCCGGGTCAGCCCCAGCATTTT. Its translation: CASSENVPGQPQHF.

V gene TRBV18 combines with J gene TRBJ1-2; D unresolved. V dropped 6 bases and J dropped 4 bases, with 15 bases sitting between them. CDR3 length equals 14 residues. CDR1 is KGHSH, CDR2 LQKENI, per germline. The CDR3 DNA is TGTGCCAGCTCCCCGGCGGATTCCGGCTATGGCTACACCTTC. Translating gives CASSPADSGYGYTF.

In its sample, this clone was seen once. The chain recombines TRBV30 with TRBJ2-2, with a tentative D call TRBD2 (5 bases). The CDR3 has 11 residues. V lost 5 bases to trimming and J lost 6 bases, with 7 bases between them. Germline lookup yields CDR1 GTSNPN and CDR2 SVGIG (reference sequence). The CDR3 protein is CAWDGAGELFF. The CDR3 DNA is TGTGCCTGGGACGGGGCCGGGGAGCTGTTTTTT.

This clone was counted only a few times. CDR3 amino acids: CSVKTGAEKLFF. The CDR3 nucleotides read TGCAGCGTGAAGACAGGTGCTGAAAAACTGTTTTTT. The chain carries TRBV29-1 and TRBJ1-4, with D tentatively TRBD1 (6 bases). The CDR3 contains 12 residues. The V and J ends lost 6 bases and 7 bases respectively, with 12 bases between them. From germline, CDR1 is SQVTM and CDR2 ANQGSEA.

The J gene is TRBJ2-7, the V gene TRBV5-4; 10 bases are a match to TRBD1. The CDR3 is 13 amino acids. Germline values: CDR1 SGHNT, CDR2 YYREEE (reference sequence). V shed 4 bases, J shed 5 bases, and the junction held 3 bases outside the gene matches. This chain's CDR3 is CASSADRGHEQYF. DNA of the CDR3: TGTGCCAGCAGCGCTGACAGGGGGCACGAGCAGTACTTC. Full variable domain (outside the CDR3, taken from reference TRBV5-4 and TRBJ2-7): ETGVTQSPTHLIKTRGQQVTLRCSSQSGHNTVSWYQQALGQGPQFIFQYYREEENGRGNFPPRFSGLQFPNYSSELNVNALELDDSALYLCASSADRGHEQYFGPGTRLTVT.

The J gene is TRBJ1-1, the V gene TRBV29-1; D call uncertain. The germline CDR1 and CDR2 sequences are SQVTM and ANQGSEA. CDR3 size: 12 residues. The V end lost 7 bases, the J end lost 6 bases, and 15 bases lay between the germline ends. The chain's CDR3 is CSASEVFPEAFF. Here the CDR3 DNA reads TGCAGCGCCTCGGAGGTCTTCCCTGAAGCTTTCTTT. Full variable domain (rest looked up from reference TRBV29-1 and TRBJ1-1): SAVISQKPSRDICQRGTSLTIQCQVDSQVTMMFWYRQQPGQSLTLIATANQGSEATYESGFVIDKFPISRPNLTFSTLTVSNMSPEDSSIYLCSASEVFPEAFFGQGTRLTVV.

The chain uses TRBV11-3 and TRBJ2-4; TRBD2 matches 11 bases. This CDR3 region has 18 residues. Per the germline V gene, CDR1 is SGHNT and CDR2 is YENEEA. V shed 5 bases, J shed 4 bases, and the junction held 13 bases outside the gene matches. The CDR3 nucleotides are TGTGCCAGCAGCCCGCATGAAGTAGCGGGGGGGCCTAAAAACATTCAGTACTTC. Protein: CASSPHEVAGGPKNIQYF.

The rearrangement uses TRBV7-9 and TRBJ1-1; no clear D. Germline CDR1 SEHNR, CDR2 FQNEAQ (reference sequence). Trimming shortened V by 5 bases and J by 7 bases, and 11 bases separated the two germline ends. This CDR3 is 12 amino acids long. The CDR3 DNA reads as TGTGCCAGCAGCCCTTTGGCAGTTGAAGCTTTCTTT. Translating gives CASSPLAVEAFF.

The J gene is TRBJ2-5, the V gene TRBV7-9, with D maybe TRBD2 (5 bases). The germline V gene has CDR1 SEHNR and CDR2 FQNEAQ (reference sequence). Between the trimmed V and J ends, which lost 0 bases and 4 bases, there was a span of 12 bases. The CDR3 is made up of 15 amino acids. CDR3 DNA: TGTGCCAGCAGCTTAGCGGGAGCAAGAGGAGAGACCCAGTACTTC. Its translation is CASSLAGARGETQYF.

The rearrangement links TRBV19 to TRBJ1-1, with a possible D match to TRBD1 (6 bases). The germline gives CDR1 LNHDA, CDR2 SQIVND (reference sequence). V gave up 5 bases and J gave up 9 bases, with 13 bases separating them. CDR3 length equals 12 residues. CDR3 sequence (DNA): TGTGCCAGTAGTTACCACAGGGATCAAGCTTTCTTT. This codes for CASSYHRDQAFF.